This T cell receptor beta chain is drawn from a study of PD-1 blockade in mismatch repair-deficient tumors. Study results and caveats: Tumor-resident clones, often undetectable pretreatment in blood, expanded then contracted after pembrolizumab.

Of note for this clone: Its antigen is as yet unknown.

This CDR3 contains 15 residues. V was cut by 0 bases and J by 1 base, with 9 bases left in between. The germline V gene has CDR1 SGHNT and CDR2 YYREEE (reference sequence). TCRdb's table, derived via immunoSEQ multiplex PCR, lists solely in-frame clones and lacks some. The sample consists of roughly 50,000 clones, roughly three quarters of them appearing once. The sample consisted of peripheral blood, taken 4 weeks after starting pembrolizumab. The V call is TRBV5-4, the J call TRBJ2-3; D tentatively reads TRBD1 or TRBD2 (5 bases each). The sequence was collected from an adult with mismatch repair-deficient cancer. The CDR3 bases are TGTGCCAGCAGCTTGGTGGGACCAGGCACAGATACGCAGTATTTT. Translation: CASSLVGPGTDTQYF.